This section outlines one TCR beta chain sequence together with its context. What it binds is unknown. This entry is derived from a study of T cell responses to AZD1222 COVID-19 vaccine. Study overall: The study pooled second doses at about 4 or about 12 weeks.

Regarding the study as a whole: Mostly white British, mostly female donors; authors suggested clonal diversity may be underestimated. Among AZD1222 vaccinees, only five to seven were seropositive at baseline. Reportedly, nearly half the spike-specific TCRs target unmutated variant regions.

Sequencing used immunoSEQ multiplex PCR; TCRdb keeps in-frame clones, though not all of them. Of 100,000 or so clones in the sample, over 75% are singletons; the top ten hold around 1.3%. Per germline, CDR1 SEHNR and CDR2 FQNEAQ (reference sequence). The CDR3 has 14 amino acids. V was clipped by 3 bases and J by 6 bases, with 14 bases between them. This sequence originates from an adult in good health. The input for sequencing was peripheral blood, taken on day 0 of AZD1222 vaccination. This sequence joins TRBV7-9 and TRBJ1-2, with D perhaps TRBD1 (5 bases). CDR3 amino acids: CASSFLGEVDGYTF. CDR3 DNA sequence: TGTGCCAGCAGCTTTTTAGGGGAAGTGGATGGCTACACCTTC.